These 18 T cell receptor beta chains share one sample of origin, sequenced in a study of T cell repertoires in ileal Crohn's disease. Here immunoSEQ multiplex PCR was the method, and the copy in TCRdb shows in-frame clones only, minus some. The profile shows 6,000 to 8,000 clones, 70% to 85% of them singletons. Sample: ileal tissue. The source is an adult with Crohn's disease.

The rearrangement links TRBV29-1 to TRBJ1-5, with 11 bases fitting TRBD1. This CDR3 spans 18 amino acids. Germline values: CDR1 SQVTM, CDR2 ANQGSEA. J lost 0 bases, V lost 4 bases, and 11 bases had no gene match. The CDR3 here is CSVGGGTGGFFSNQPQHF. The CDR3 DNA sequence: TGCAGCGTTGGGGGGGGGACAGGGGGGTTTTTTAGCAATCAGCCCCAGCATTTT.

The J gene is TRBJ1-2, the V gene TRBV4-1; TRBD1 might be the D (6 bases). V gave up 1 base and J gave up 3 bases, with 15 bases separating them. Germline CDR1 and CDR2: MGHRA and YSYEKL. The CDR3 has 16 residues. The CDR3 loop reads CASSQAPSTGHYGYTF. The DNA for the CDR3 is TGCGCCAGCAGCCAAGCCCCATCGACAGGCCACTATGGCTACACCTTC.

Only one count was recorded for this clone. The chain links TRBV6-6 to TRBJ1-2; D gene ambiguous. This CDR3 region has 13 residues. V was trimmed by 0 bases and J by 5 bases, leaving 7 bases between them. Germline V gives CDR1 MNHNY, CDR2 SVGAGI (reference sequence). The CDR3 reads CASSYSTRYGYTF. CDR3 bases: TGTGCCAGCAGTTACTCGACGAGGTATGGCTACACCTTC.

J is TRBJ2-7 and V is TRBV5-1; 7 nucleotides align to TRBD2. Trimming at V came to 4 bases and at J to 6 bases, leaving 10 bases not matched to a gene. The CDR3 length is 14 residues. Germline V CDR1 and CDR2: SGHRS, YFSETQ. The DNA for the CDR3 is TGCGCCAGCAGCCGAGAGGGAGGGAGCGCCGAGCAGTACTTC. This sequence encodes CASSREGGSAEQYF.

V usage is TRBV15 and J usage is TRBJ2-5; 8 bases align to TRBD1. Near its end, the DNA agrees better with TRBJ2-7, so the J call may be wrong. CDR3 length: 16 residues. Germline V gene data show CDR1 as LNHNV and CDR2 as YYDKDF (reference sequence). CDR3 nucleotides: TGTGCCACCAGCAGAGATCGAGGACAGGGCAGCTACGAGCAGTACTTC. Protein: CATSRDRGQGSYEQYF.

The rearrangement joins TRBV5-1 to TRBJ2-7, with 8 nucleotides matching TRBD1. CDR3 length: 12 amino acids. V was clipped by 3 bases and J by 7 bases; unmatched bases: 3. Germline V gene sequence: CDR1 SGHRS, CDR2 YFSETQ. Here the CDR3 reads CASSSDREEQYF. CDR3 bases: TGCGCCAGCAGCTCGGACAGGGAAGAGCAGTACTTC. The full variable domain, with the rest looked up from reference TRBV5-1 and TRBJ2-7, is KAGVTQTPRYLIKTRGQQVTLSCSPISGHRSVSWYQQTPGQGLQFLFEYFSETQRNKGNFPGRFSGRQFSNSRSEMNVSTLELGDSALYLCASSSDREEQYFGPGTRLTVT.

This sequence joins TRBV7-2 and TRBJ2-2; 8 bases are shared with TRBD2. Germline CDR1 is SGHTA and CDR2 is FQGNSA. CDR3 length equals 15 residues. Losses at the gene ends were 5 bases for V and 5 bases for J; bases not matched to a gene: 7. The CDR3 region has the DNA TGTGCCAGCAGCCCCGGGACTAGGGGTACCGGGGAGCTGTTTTTT. Amino acids: CASSPGTRGTGELFF.

V and J are TRBV19 and TRBJ1-5, with D perhaps TRBD1 (5 bases). The CDR3 covers 14 residues. V lost 9 bases and J lost 4, with 16 bases in between. CDR1 and CDR2 from the germline V gene are LNHDA and SQIVND (reference sequence). CDR3 in amino acids: CASDPRQGNQPQHF. The CDR3 DNA sequence: TGTGCCAGCGACCCTAGGCAGGGAAATCAGCCCCAGCATTTT.

The chain combines TRBV29-1 with TRBJ2-5, with D possibly TRBD1 on 5 matching bases. Trimming shortened V by 4 bases and J by 1 base, and 22 bases separated the two germline ends. The CDR3 runs 17 residues. Looked up from germline, CDR1 is SQVTM and CDR2 is ANQGSEA. Written as DNA, the CDR3 is TGCAGCGTTGGAGGCCCCGGGCTCCATAGGGGCCAAGAGACCCAGTACTTC. Translating gives CSVGGPGLHRGQETQYF.

The rearrangement joins TRBV6-6 to TRBJ2-1; 8 bases align to TRBD2. The CDR3 runs 16 residues. The V gene end was trimmed by 2 bases and the J gene end by 2 bases; junction bases not matched to a gene: 5. The germline V gene encodes CDR1 MNHNY and CDR2 SVGAGI (reference sequence). CDR3 in amino acids: CASSYVTGLAYNEQFF. DNA of the CDR3: TGTGCCAGCAGTTACGTAACGGGACTAGCCTACAATGAGCAGTTCTTC.

The rearrangement links TRBV5-4 to TRBJ2-7, with 7 bases fitting TRBD1. The CDR3 runs 14 residues. Losses at the gene ends were 4 bases for V and 0 bases for J; bases not matched to a gene: 4. CDR1 SGHNT and CDR2 YYREEE come from the germline V gene (reference sequence). CDR3 DNA sequence: TGTGCCAGCAGCCGGGACAGATACTCCTACGAGCAGTACTTC. Translated: CASSRDRYSYEQYF.

The DNA for the CDR3 is TGTGCCAGCATCGGAGTAGTCGCAGATACGCAGTATTTT. This codes for CASIGVVADTQYF. The V gene is TRBV6-1, the J gene TRBJ2-3; D remains ambiguous. Trimming removed 7 bases from V and 4 bases from J, with 12 bases in between. The germline gives CDR1 MNHNS, CDR2 SASEGT. The CDR3 spans 13 residues.

The V call is TRBV10-3, the J call TRBJ1-2; TRBD1 might be the D (6 bases). Germline CDR1 ENHRY, CDR2 SYGVKD. The CDR3 is 13 residues long. The V end was cut by 0 bases, the J end by 8 bases, with 10 bases between. The CDR3 DNA reads TGTGCCATCAGTGAGTCTTCAGGGGACGGCTACACCTTC. Amino acid sequence: CAISESSGDGYTF.

The CDR3 coding sequence is TGCGCCAGCAGCCAAGGCAACCGCGGACAGGGGGTTGTAAATGAGCAGTTCTTC. Residues: CASSQGNRGQGVVNEQFF. The chain recombines TRBV4-3 with TRBJ2-1, with 10 bases identical to TRBD1. CDR3 length: 18 residues. The germline CDR1 and CDR2 sequences are LGHNA and YSLEER. V trimming: 1 base; J trimming: 7 bases; junction bases outside the gene matches: 13.

This sequence joins TRBV6-1 and TRBJ1-1; D gene uncertain. The CDR3 has 13 amino acids. V gave up 10 bases and J gave up 0 bases, with 12 bases separating them. CDR1 is MNHNS, CDR2 SASEGT, per germline. CDR3 protein: CANSETVNTEAFF. The CDR3, as DNA: TGTGCCAACTCGGAGACTGTGAACACTGAAGCTTTCTTT.

The chain uses TRBV19 and TRBJ2-5; 9 nucleotides line up with TRBD1. V gave up 1 base and J gave up 7 bases; unmatched junction bases: 4. This CDR3 is built from 14 residues. Germline CDR1 LNHDA, CDR2 SQIVND (reference sequence). CDR3 bases: TGTGCCAGTAGTATAGCGGGACAGGGACCGACCCAGTACTTC. Residues: CASSIAGQGPTQYF.

This clone was seen only a few times. The chain links TRBV29-1 to TRBJ2-2, with a tentative D call TRBD2 (7 bases). This CDR3 is built from 13 residues. The ends were cut back, 7 bases at V and 7 bases at J, with 16 bases in the middle. Looked up from germline, CDR1 is SQVTM and CDR2 is ANQGSEA. CDR3 sequence (DNA): TGCAGCGCCGGGGGGCAGTCGGGCGGGGAGCTGTTTTTT. This codes for CSAGGQSGGELFF.

The chain employs TRBV11-3 and TRBJ2-1, with 11 bases matching TRBD2. CDR3 length equals 15 residues. V dropped 1 base and J dropped 6; count of bases not matched to a gene: 2. Germline lookup yields CDR1 SGHNT and CDR2 YENEEA. The DNA for the CDR3 is TGTGCCAGCAGCTTAGGGACTAGCGGGCTCAATGAGCAGTTCTTC. Protein sequence: CASSLGTSGLNEQFF.